This TCR beta chain was identified during a study of blood T cells in healthy people across ages. Study-level background: Template-switching capture recovered about one barcoded beta molecule per two T cells.

General observations from the study: Any changes in expanded clonotypes were possibly confounded, as donor CMV status remained unknown. Among long-lived donors, naive CD4+ cells were more numerous and diversity higher than in aged donors.

On this clonotype: Its antigen is unidentified.

The CDR3 consists of 14 residues. The ends were cut back, 7 bases at V and 4 bases at J, with 15 bases in the middle. Primed by a sample-barcoded 5' primer and a J-beta primer mix, a second PCR proceeded for 7 to 11 cycles. One entry per CDR3 protein, called by TCRdb with MiXCR from the 5' RACE reads. The table has roughly 680,000 distinct CDR3 sequences, over 40% seen once. The chain joins TRBV12-3 or TRBV12-4 to TRBJ2-3; D possibly corresponds to TRBD2 (6 bases). The sample taken for sequencing was blood. The clonotype was recovered from an elderly woman in good health. This CDR3 reads CASTALAHADTQYF. The CDR3 DNA sequence: TGTGCCAGCACCGCACTAGCTCACGCAGATACGCAGTATTTT.